Included here is one T cell receptor (beta chain) sequence, with context. What it binds is unknown. These data originate in a study of T cell responses to AZD1222 COVID-19 vaccine. This CDR3 contains 21 residues. Germline values: CDR1 KGHDR, CDR2 SFDVKD. V lost 2 bases and J 1 base, leaving 26 bases between the germline ends. Study results and limitations: Just a handful of people given AZD1222 tested seropositive at baseline. Donors were mostly white British, more females; clonal diversity possibly underestimated.

Only in-frame clones appear in the TCRdb table, and some are missing; sequencing was by immunoSEQ multiplex PCR. Of 200,000 or so clones listed, 90% to 95% are singletons. The receptor was derived from an adult in good health. This sample comprised peripheral blood, obtained on day 0 of AZD1222 vaccination. The genes are TRBV24-1 and TRBJ1-5, with D possibly being TRBD1 (6 bases). CDR3 bases: TGTGCCACCAGTGATTCCCTTGCAGTTAAACAGGGAAAAAACAGCAATCAGCCCCAGCATTTT. This codes for CATSDSLAVKQGKNSNQPQHF.